In its sample, the clone carrying this TCR beta chain was seen many times. Its antigen is as yet unknown. This sample stems from a study of Graves' ophthalmopathy and Graves' hyperthyroidism. The authors diagnosed from clinical symptoms, serum thyroxine, TRAb, thyroid ultrasound and orbital computed tomography. CDR3 length equals 15 residues. With 2 bases removed from V and 2 bases from J, the gap between germline ends came to 12 bases. CDR1 and CDR2 from the germline V gene are MDHEN and SYDVKM. RNA transcripts provided the template for amplifying TCR beta CDR3 regions. RT-PCR was first run with HTBI primers, then multiplex PCR in a second round. TCRdb reprocessed the multiplex PCR reads via MiXCR and lists one record per CDR3 protein. The table includes under 350,000 distinct CDR3 sequences, roughly a sixth detected once. Study results and limitations: The blood repertoire also included most expanded thyroid clonotypes above 0.001 frequency.

The chain links TRBV28 to TRBJ1-2, with a tentative D call TRBD1 (5 bases). The origin of this receptor is an adult man with Graves' ophthalmopathy. The sample was peripheral blood. The DNA of the CDR3 is TGTGCCAGCAGTTTACGGGGCAGCCCGAACTATGGCTACACCTTC. Translated: CASSLRGSPNYGYTF.